A selection of T cell receptor beta chains follows, all from one sample in a study of blood T cells in healthy people across ages. TCRdb re-derived calls from the 5' RACE reads in MiXCR, one entry per CDR3 protein. There are fewer than 900,000 distinct CDR3 sequences in the sample; 43% occur only once, and roughly 20% lies in the top ten. The source material was blood. These receptors came from a woman aged 55-70 years in good health. The CDR3 runs from the conserved cysteine through the conserved F or W. D genes are given only for firm matches. Size is omitted from some rows. Given values are once, few, many or a class for expanded clones.

>NA|TRBD1|TRBJ1-5|TRBV28
TGTGCCAGCAGCCCGCAGTCGACAGGGGGCGTTCAGCCCCAGCATTTT
CASSPQSTGGVQPQHF
>few|NA|TRBJ2-5|TRBV7-9
TGTGCCAGCAGCGTAGGGCAAAACCAAGAGACCCAGTACTTC
CASSVGQNQETQYF
>few|TRBD2|TRBJ2-4|TRBV28
TGTGCCAGCAGTCCCTCCGGGACTACCCAAAACATTCAGTACTTC
CASSPSGTTQNIQYF
>NA|TRBD1|TRBJ2-7|TRBV27
TGTGCCAGCAGTTTATCCCGGACAGGGGAGCAGTACTTC
CASSLSRTGEQYF
>NA|TRBD1|TRBJ2-1|TRBV11-1
TGTGCCAGCGTCCCGCGCGAGGGGGCCTCCTACAATGAGCAGTTCTTC
CASVPREGASYNEQFF
>NA|NA|TRBJ2-3|TRBV20-1
TGCAGTGCCTCCCAACAGGACAGAGACGCGTATTTT
CSASQQDRDAYF
>few|NA|TRBJ2-5|TRBV10-1
TGCGCCAGCAGTCCCCGGGGAGATCAAGAGACCCAGTACTTC
CASSPRGDQETQYF
>few|NA|TRBJ1-4|TRBV29-1
TGCAGCGTGGGGACGGAGCTAACTAATGAAAAACTGTTTTTT
CSVGTELTNEKLFF
>many|TRBD2|TRBJ2-4|TRBV29-1
TGCAGCGTTGCTGGACTAGCGGGTAGTACTAAAGCCAAAAACATTCAGTACTTC
CSVAGLAGSTKAKNIQYF
>NA|NA|TRBJ1-2|TRBV9
TGTGCCAGCAGCTTTAGTAGGGGGTCCAACTATGGCTACACCTTC
CASSFSRGSNYGYTF
>NA|NA|TRBJ2-3|TRBV6-5
TGTGCCAGCAGTTACTCGGGGGCAGATACGCAGTATTTT
CASSYSGADTQYF
>NA|NA|TRBJ1-6|TRBV19
TGTGCCAGTAGTATAATCCGGGGCAGGGGTAATTCACCCCTCCACTTT
CASSIIRGRGNSPLHF
>few|TRBD2|TRBJ2-1|TRBV7-2
TGTGCCAGCAGCTTAACTAGCGGTAGTGATGGTCTCGATGAGCAGTTCTTC
CASSLTSGSDGLDEQFF
>NA|NA|TRBJ1-2|TRBV4-2
TGTGCCAGCAGCGACCGGGCCGAGTTCCTAGGGGGCTATGGCTACACCTTC
CASSDRAEFLGGYGYTF
>few|NA|TRBJ2-3|TRBV29-1
TGCAGCGTTGAAACCCCGAGCACAGATACGCAGTATTTT
CSVETPSTDTQYF
>many|NA|TRBJ2-6|TRBV7-9
TGTGCCAGCAGCTCCTTTCCCAGTAACTCTGGGGCCAACGTCCTGACTTTC
CASSSFPSNSGANVLTF
>few|NA|TRBJ2-5|TRBV2
TGTGCCAGCCGGACGGGGGTCGCAGAGACCCAGTACTTC
CASRTGVAETQYF
>NA|NA|TRBJ1-5|TRBV6-2/TRBV6-3
TGTGCCAGCAGGACCTGGTTGGAGGGCAATCAGCCCCAGCATTTT
CASRTWLEGNQPQHF
>NA|TRBD1|TRBJ2-1|TRBV7-6
TGTGCCAGCAGCTTAACATCGGGACAGGGCTCCGAGCAGTTCTTC
CASSLTSGQGSEQFF
>NA|NA|TRBJ2-5|TRBV6-1
TGTGCCAGCACTTTTTCCCAAGAGACCCAGTACTTC
CASTFSQETQYF
>NA|NA|TRBJ2-7|TRBV20-1
TGCAGTGCTTGCCCCCTCGGGCGGCCTTCCTACGAGCAGTACTTC
CSACPLGRPSYEQYF
>many|NA|TRBJ1-2|TRBV10-3
TGTGCCATCAGTGTGAACCTGGATACCTATGGCTACACCTTC
CAISVNLDTYGYTF
>NA|NA|TRBJ2-3|TRBV10-3
TGTGCCATCAGTGAGTCGACCGGGACACGTTCAAACTTCAACACAGATACGCAGTATTTT
CAISESTGTRSNFNTDTQYF
>NA|NA|TRBJ2-2|TRBV7-2
TGTGCCAGCAGCTTAGAGAGGAAGACCGGGGAGCTGTTTTTT
CASSLERKTGELFF
>NA|TRBD1|TRBJ1-4|TRBV28
TGTGCCAGCAGTCAATCAGACAGGGTGGGTGAAAAACTGTTTTTT
CASSQSDRVGEKLFF
>NA|TRBD1|TRBJ1-2|TRBV6-5
TGTGCCAGCAGTTACTCGGGGACAGGCCACTATGGCTACACCTTC
CASSYSGTGHYGYTF
>NA|NA|TRBJ2-7|TRBV20-1
TGCAGTGCTAGAGATCCCCTGGGACGGACTTACGAGCAGTACTTC
CSARDPLGRTYEQYF
>once|NA|TRBJ1-1|TRBV14
TGTGCCAGCAGCCAAGACTTAATCACTGAAGCTTTCTTT
CASSQDLITEAFF
>NA|NA|TRBJ2-7|TRBV6-1
TGTGCCAGCAGTGGGCGGACCGACTCCTACGAGCAGTACTTC
CASSGRTDSYEQYF
>NA|TRBD1|TRBJ1-6|TRBV18
TGTGCCAGCTCACCTCGGGACAGTTCGAATTCACCCCTCCACTTT
CASSPRDSSNSPLHF
>NA|NA|TRBJ1-4|TRBV9
TGTGCCAGCAGCGTAGCCCCCGGCAGGAATGAAAAACTGTTTTTT
CASSVAPGRNEKLFF
>many|NA|TRBJ2-1|TRBV7-2
TGTGCCAGCAGCCAACTCCACAATGAGCAGTTCTTC
CASSQLHNEQFF
>many|NA|TRBJ2-3|TRBV7-2
TGTGCCAGCAGCTTTCTTTCTAGCACAGATACGCAGTATTTT
CASSFLSSTDTQYF
>many|NA|TRBJ2-3|TRBV29-1
TGCAGCGTTGATACCGGGAGCACAGATACGCAGTATTTT
CSVDTGSTDTQYF
>NA|TRBD1|TRBJ1-5|TRBV7-2
TGTGCCAGCAGCTCGACAGGGTGGATCAATCAGCCCCAGCATTTT
CASSSTGWINQPQHF
>few|NA|TRBJ2-3|TRBV7-2
TGTGCCAGCAGCTTAGTGGGACTCATAACAGATACGCAGTATTTT
CASSLVGLITDTQYF
>NA|NA|TRBJ1-5|TRBV3-1
TGTGCCAGCAGCCAAGACCCTGTGGATCAGCCCCAGCATTTT
CASSQDPVDQPQHF
>many|TRBD2|TRBJ2-4|TRBV29-1
TGCAGCGTTGACCCTAGCGGGAGGAACATTCAGTACTTC
CSVDPSGRNIQYF
>NA|TRBD2|TRBJ2-6|TRBV6-2/TRBV6-3
TGTGCCAGCAGTTACGCGGGAGCTGGGGCCAACGTCCTGACTTTC
CASSYAGAGANVLTF
>NA|NA|TRBJ2-6|TRBV7-8
TGTGCCAGCAGCTTAAGGGCCGTGGGGTCTGGGGCCAACGTCCTGACTTTC
CASSLRAVGSGANVLTF
>NA|TRBD2|TRBJ2-5|TRBV6-2/TRBV6-3
TGTGCCAGCAGTTCAAGACTAGCGGGGGGGGCAGAGACCCAGTACTTC
CASSSRLAGGAETQYF
>NA|NA|TRBJ2-1|TRBV20-1
TGCAGTGCTTCCAGGGCAGCTAATGAGCAGTTCTTC
CSASRAANEQFF
>few|TRBD1|TRBJ2-7|TRBV5-1
TGCGCCAGCAGCCGGGACAGGGTTCCCTACGAGCAGTACTTC
CASSRDRVPYEQYF
>NA|TRBD1|TRBJ1-1|TRBV7-8
TGTGCCAGCAGCTTAGGGACAGGGCCCTACACTGAAGCTTTCTTT
CASSLGTGPYTEAFF
>few|NA|TRBJ2-7|TRBV5-5
TGTGCCAGCAGCTTATACGGCAGGGGGGTAAACGAGCAGTACTTC
CASSLYGRGVNEQYF
>NA|NA|TRBJ1-4|TRBV29-1
TGCAGCGTTGGGGGGGTAGGTGAAAAACTGTTTTTT
CSVGGVGEKLFF